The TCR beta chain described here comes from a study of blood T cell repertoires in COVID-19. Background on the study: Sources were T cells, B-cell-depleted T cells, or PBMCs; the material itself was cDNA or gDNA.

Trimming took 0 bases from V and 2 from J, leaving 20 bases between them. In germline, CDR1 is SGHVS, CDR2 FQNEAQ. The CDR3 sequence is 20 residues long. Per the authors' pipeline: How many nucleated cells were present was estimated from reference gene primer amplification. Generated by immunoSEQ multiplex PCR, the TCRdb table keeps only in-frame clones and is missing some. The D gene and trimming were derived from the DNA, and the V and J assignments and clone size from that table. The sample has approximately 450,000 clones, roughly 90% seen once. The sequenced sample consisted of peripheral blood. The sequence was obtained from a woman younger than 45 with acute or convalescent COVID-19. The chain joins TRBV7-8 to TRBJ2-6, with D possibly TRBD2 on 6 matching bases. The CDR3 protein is CASSLAEGWAVGAGANVLTF. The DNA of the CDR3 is TGTGCCAGCAGCTTAGCGGAGGGTTGGGCAGTGGGAGCTGGGGCCAACGTCCTGACTTTC.